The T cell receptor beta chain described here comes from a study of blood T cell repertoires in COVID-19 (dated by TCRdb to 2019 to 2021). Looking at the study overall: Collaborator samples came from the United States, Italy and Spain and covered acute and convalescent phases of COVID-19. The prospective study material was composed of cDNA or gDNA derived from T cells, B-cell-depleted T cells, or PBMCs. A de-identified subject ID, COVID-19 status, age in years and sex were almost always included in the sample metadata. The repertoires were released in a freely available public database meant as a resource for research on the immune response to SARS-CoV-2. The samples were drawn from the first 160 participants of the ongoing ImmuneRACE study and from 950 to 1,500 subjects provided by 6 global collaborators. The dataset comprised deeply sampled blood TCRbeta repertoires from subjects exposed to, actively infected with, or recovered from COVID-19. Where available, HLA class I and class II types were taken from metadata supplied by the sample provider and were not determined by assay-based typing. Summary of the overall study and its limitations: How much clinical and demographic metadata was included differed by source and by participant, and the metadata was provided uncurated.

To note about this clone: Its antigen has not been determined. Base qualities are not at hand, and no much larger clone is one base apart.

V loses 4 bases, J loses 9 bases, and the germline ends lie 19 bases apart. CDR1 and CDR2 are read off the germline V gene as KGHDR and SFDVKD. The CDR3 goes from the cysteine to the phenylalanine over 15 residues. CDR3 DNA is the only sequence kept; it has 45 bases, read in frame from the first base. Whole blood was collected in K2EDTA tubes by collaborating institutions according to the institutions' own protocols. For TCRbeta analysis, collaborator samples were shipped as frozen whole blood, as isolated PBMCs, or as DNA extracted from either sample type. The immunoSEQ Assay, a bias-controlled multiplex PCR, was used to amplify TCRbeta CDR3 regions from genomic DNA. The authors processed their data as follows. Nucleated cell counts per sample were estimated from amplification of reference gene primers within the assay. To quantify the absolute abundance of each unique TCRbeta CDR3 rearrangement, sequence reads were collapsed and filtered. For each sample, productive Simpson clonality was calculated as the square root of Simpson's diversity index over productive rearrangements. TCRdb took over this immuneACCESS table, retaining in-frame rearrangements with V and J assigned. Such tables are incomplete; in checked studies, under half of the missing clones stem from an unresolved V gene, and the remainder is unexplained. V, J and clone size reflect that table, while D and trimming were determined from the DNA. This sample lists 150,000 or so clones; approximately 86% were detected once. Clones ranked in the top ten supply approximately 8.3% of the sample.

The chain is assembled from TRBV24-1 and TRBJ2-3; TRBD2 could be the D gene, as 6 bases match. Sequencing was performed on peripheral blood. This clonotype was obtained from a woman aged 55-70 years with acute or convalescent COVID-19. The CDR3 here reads CATSDTRDPGRTQYF. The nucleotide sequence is TGTGCCACCAGTGACACCCGGGACCCCGGGAGAACGCAGTATTTT.